This T cell receptor beta chain was profiled in a study of T cell changes during pregnancy in multiple sclerosis. The CDR3 has 14 amino acids. Trimming shortened V by 10 bases and J by 2 bases, and 17 bases separated the two germline ends. Per germline, CDR1 KGHSH and CDR2 LQKENI. The assay was immunoSEQ multiplex PCR, and TCRdb's table has in-frame clones only and misses some. The sample includes 65,000 to 95,000 clones, 85% to 95% of them seen just once. The sequence was collected from a female donor in good health, enrolled as a control in a pregnancy study. The chain joins TRBV18 to TRBJ1-1, with D maybe TRBD1 (6 bases). This sample comprised peripheral blood, obtained after pregnancy. CDR3 DNA: TGTGCCACAACGGGTGGGGGCATAAACACTGAAGCTTTCTTT. Amino acid sequence: CATTGGGINTEAFF.